These 13 T cell receptor beta chains were all obtained from the same sample, sequenced in a study of blood T cell repertoires in COVID-19. Data came from immunoSEQ multiplex PCR; TCRdb stores just in-frame clones and leaves some out. This table holds 110,000 or so clones, 86% found once. Material: peripheral blood. Source of these receptors: a man between 70 and 80 years old who had recovered from COVID-19.

The chain couples TRBV6-5 to TRBJ1-2; tentatively, D is TRBD1 (5 bases). The V gene's germline CDR1 is MNHEY and CDR2 SVGAGI. CDR3 size: 15 residues. Trimming pared 8 bases from V and 2 bases from J, leaving 18 bases between. CDR3 in amino acids: CASAPQGGRNYGYTF. The CDR3 coding sequence is TGTGCCAGCGCGCCGCAGGGTGGCAGAAACTATGGCTACACCTTC.

This clone was observed once. The gene calls are TRBV6-2 or TRBV6-3 and TRBJ1-5; TRBD1 agrees at 7 bases. The V segment lost 5 bases and the J segment 3 bases; nucleotides outside the gene matches: 4. This CDR3 is 14 amino acids long. The V gene's germline CDR1 is MNHEY and CDR2 SVGEGT. For the CDR3, the DNA is TGTGCCAGCAGTGTGACAGGGCCCAATCAGCCCCAGCATTTT. Protein: CASSVTGPNQPQHF.

This clone has only one observation. The chain is built from TRBV13 and TRBJ1-4; D uncertain. Per germline, CDR1 PRHDT and CDR2 FYEKMQ (reference sequence). V shed 5 bases and J shed 0 bases, with 19 bases lying between them. The CDR3 loop spans 18 amino acids. The CDR3, as DNA: TGTGCCAGCAGCCCCTCACTATCCACCGTCACAACTAATGAAAAACTGTTTTTT. Protein sequence: CASSPSLSTVTTNEKLFF.

This clone was observed a handful of times. The rearrangement joins TRBV28 to TRBJ1-2, with 7 positions matching TRBD1. V shed 3 bases, J shed 8 bases, and the junction held 3 bases outside the gene matches. The CDR3 is 12 amino acids. Germline V gene data show CDR1 as MDHEN and CDR2 as SYDVKM. The CDR3 loop reads CASSFTGVGYTF. CDR3 DNA sequence: TGTGCCAGCAGTTTCACAGGGGTCGGCTACACCTTC.

This chain links TRBV27 with TRBJ1-2; TRBD1 is a possible D gene (5 bases). Germline values: CDR1 MNHEY, CDR2 SMNVEV (reference sequence). The CDR3 contains 14 residues. With 2 bases removed from V and 4 bases from J, the gap between germline ends came to 11 bases. This CDR3 is CASSLQGFGYGYTF. DNA for the CDR3: TGTGCCAGCAGTTTACAGGGTTTTGGCTATGGCTACACCTTC.

The V and J genes are TRBV7-9 and TRBJ2-1; possible D gene TRBD1, 5 bases. CDR1 is SEHNR and CDR2 is FQNEAQ in the germline V gene (reference sequence). The CDR3 contains 14 residues. The V end lost 3 bases, the J end lost 8 bases, and 14 bases lay between the germline ends. The CDR3 loop is CASSFRAAWDEQFF. In DNA, the CDR3 is TGTGCCAGCAGCTTCAGGGCGGCGTGGGATGAGCAGTTCTTC.

The V gene is TRBV6-5, the J gene TRBJ2-3, with TRBD2 as a possible D gene (5 bases). V was trimmed by 10 bases and J by 0 bases, leaving 17 bases between them. The CDR3 contains 15 residues. The germline V gene encodes CDR1 MNHEY and CDR2 SVGAGI. For the CDR3, the DNA is TGTGCCACCGTCCGGGTAGCGCTCAGCACAGATACGCAGTATTTT. This translates into CATVRVALSTDTQYF.

The V and J genes are TRBV7-8 and TRBJ2-5, with 9 bases aligning to TRBD1. The CDR3 has 13 amino acids. The trim removed 3 bases at V and 5 bases at J, leaving 1 base unmatched. Germline assignment: CDR1 SGHVS and CDR2 FQNEAQ. In nucleotides, the CDR3 is TGTGCCAGCAGCTTCGACAGGGGGGAGACCCAGTACTTC. It encodes CASSFDRGETQYF.

This clone came up a few times. This chain links TRBV10-2 with TRBJ2-2, with 9 bases lining up with TRBD1. Germline loops: CDR1 WSHSY, CDR2 SAAADI. After removal of 10 bases from V and 1 base from J, the junction contained 10 bases not matched to a gene. The CDR3 is 16 amino acids. The CDR3 sequence: CATPSRDRENTGELFF. CDR3 sequence (DNA): TGCGCCACACCAAGTAGGGACAGGGAGAACACCGGGGAGCTGTTTTTT.

The V gene is TRBV2, the J gene TRBJ2-2, with 9 bases aligning to TRBD1. Germline CDR1 reads SNHLY; CDR2 reads FYNNEI. The length of the CDR3 is 19 residues. Trimming at V came to 5 bases and at J to 1 base, leaving 14 bases not matched to a gene. The chain's CDR3 is CASSRYQPGQGKNTGELFF. For the CDR3, the DNA is TGTGCCAGCAGTAGATATCAACCGGGACAGGGCAAGAACACCGGGGAGCTGTTTTTT. Combining the CDR3 with reference TRBV2 and TRBJ2-2 gives the whole variable domain EPEVTQTPSHQVTQMGQEVILRCVPISNHLYFYWYRQILGQKVEFLVSFYNNEISEKSEIFDDQFSVERPDGSNFTLKIRSTKLEDSAMYFCASSRYQPGQGKNTGELFFGEGSRLTVL.

The chain is built from TRBV7-7 and TRBJ1-1, with 8 positions matching TRBD1. Germline trimming cut 1 base from V and 10 bases from J; bases unmatched to any gene: 8. Per germline, CDR1 SSHAT and CDR2 FNYEAQ (reference sequence). The CDR3 runs 14 residues. In DNA form, the CDR3 reads TGTGCCAGCAGCTTAGGTGGTGGACAGGGCCCAGCTTTCTTT. Amino acids: CASSLGGGQGPAFF. Complete variable domain (other parts from reference TRBV7-7 and TRBJ1-1): GAGVSQSPRYKVTKRGQDVTLRCDPISSHATLYWYQQALGQGPEFLTYFNYEAQPDKSGLPSDRFSAERPEGSISTLTIQRTEQRDSAMYRCASSLGGGQGPAFFGQGTRLTVV.

This clone was counted a few times. Written as DNA, the CDR3 is TGTGCCAGCAGCTACCGACAGGGGCCTTTTGCCTATGGCTACACCTTC. Its translation: CASSYRQGPFAYGYTF. The rearrangement joins TRBV11-2 to TRBJ1-2, with 8 bases identical to TRBD1. This CDR3 is built from 16 residues. V dropped 4 bases and J dropped 4; count of bases not matched to a gene: 11. Germline V gene lookup returns CDR1 SGHAT and CDR2 FQNNGV.

The chain links TRBV18 to TRBJ1-4, with D unresolved. Germline CDR1 KGHSH, CDR2 LQKENI. The CDR3 runs to 15 residues. V lost 3 bases to trimming and J lost 0 bases, with 8 bases between them. CDR3 sequence (DNA): TGTGCCAGCTCACCCGACACCTCAACTAATGAAAAACTGTTTTTT. As protein: CASSPDTSTNEKLFF.